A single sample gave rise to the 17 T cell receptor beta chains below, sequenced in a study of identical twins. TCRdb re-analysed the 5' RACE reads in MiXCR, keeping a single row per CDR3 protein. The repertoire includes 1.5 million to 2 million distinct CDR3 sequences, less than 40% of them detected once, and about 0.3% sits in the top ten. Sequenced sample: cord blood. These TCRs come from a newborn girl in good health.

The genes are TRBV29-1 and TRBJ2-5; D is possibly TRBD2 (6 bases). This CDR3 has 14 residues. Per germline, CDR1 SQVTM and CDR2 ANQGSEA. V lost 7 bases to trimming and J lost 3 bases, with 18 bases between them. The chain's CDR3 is CSAVSAGHKETQYF. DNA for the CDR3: TGCAGCGCCGTGTCAGCGGGTCATAAAGAGACCCAGTACTTC.

CDR3 residues: CASSPQQGIYGYTF. CDR3 nucleotide sequence: TGTGCCAGCTCACCACAACAGGGAATCTATGGCTACACCTTC. The rearrangement joins TRBV18 to TRBJ1-2, with D possibly matching TRBD1 (6 bases). Trimming took 1 base from V and 4 from J, leaving 10 bases between them. The germline V gene encodes CDR1 KGHSH and CDR2 LQKENI. CDR3 size: 14 residues.

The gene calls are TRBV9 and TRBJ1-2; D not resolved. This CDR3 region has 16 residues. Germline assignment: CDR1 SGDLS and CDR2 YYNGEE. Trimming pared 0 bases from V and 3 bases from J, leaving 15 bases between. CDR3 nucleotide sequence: TGTGCCAGCAGCGTAGGTGGGCTCGGTGGGGACTATGGCTACACCTTC. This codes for CASSVGGLGGDYGYTF.

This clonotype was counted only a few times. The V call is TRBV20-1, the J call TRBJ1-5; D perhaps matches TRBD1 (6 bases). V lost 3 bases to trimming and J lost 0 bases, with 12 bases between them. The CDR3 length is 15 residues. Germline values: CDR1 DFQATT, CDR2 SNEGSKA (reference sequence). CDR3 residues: CSASRAGDSNQPQHF. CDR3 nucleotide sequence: TGCAGTGCTAGCAGGGCAGGGGATAGCAATCAGCCCCAGCATTTT.

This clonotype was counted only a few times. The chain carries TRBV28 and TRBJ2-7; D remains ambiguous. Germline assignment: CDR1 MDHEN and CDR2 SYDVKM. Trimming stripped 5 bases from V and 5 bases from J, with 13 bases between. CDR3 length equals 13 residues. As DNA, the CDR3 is TGTGCCAGCAGTCCCATCCCCATAAACGAGCAGTACTTC. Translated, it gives CASSPIPINEQYF.

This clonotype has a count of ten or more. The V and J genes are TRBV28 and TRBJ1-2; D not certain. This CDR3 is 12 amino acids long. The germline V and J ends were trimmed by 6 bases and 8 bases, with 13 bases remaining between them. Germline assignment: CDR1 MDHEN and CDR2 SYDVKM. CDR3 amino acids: CASSHNNGGYTF. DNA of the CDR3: TGTGCCAGCAGCCACAATAATGGAGGCTACACCTTC.

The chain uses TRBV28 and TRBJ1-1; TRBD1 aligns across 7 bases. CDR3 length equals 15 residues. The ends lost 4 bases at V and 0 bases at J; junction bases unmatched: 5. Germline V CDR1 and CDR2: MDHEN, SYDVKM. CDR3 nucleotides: TGTGCCAGCAGTTCAGCCGGGACAGTGAACACTGAAGCTTTCTTT. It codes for CASSSAGTVNTEAFF.

The CDR3 reads CASKLLAMAPDTQYF. CDR3 DNA sequence: TGTGCCAGCAAACTCCTAGCGATGGCCCCAGATACGCAGTATTTT. The J gene is TRBJ2-3, the V gene TRBV6-1, with D maybe TRBD2 (6 bases). The germline V gene encodes CDR1 MNHNS and CDR2 SASEGT. Trimming took 7 bases from V and 4 from J, leaving 18 bases between them. The CDR3 sequence is 15 residues long.

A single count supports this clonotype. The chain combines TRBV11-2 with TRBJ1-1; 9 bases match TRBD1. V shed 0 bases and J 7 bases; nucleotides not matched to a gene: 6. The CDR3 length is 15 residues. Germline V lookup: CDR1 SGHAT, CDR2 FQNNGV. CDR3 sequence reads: CASSLEPGQGFEAFF. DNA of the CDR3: TGTGCCAGCAGCTTAGAACCGGGACAGGGCTTTGAAGCTTTCTTT.

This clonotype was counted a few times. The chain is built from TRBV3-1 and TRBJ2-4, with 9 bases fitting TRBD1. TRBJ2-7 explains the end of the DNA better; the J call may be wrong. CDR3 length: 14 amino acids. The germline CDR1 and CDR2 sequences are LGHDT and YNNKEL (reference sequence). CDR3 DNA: TGTGCCAGCAGCCAAGGACAGGGGGGAGGCGAGCAGTACTTC. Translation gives CASSQGQGGGEQYF.

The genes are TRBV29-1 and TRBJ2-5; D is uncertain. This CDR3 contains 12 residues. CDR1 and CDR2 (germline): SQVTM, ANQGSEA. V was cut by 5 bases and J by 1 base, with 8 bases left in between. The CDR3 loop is CSVYSTQETQYF. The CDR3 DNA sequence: TGCAGCGTTTACAGCACCCAAGAGACCCAGTACTTC.

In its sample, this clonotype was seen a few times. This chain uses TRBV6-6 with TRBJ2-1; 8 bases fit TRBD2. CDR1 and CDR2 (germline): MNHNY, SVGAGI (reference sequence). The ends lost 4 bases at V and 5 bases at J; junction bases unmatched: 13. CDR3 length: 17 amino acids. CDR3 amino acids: CASSSLLAGWGDNEQFF. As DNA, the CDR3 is TGTGCCAGCAGTTCCCTCTTAGCGGGGTGGGGGGACAATGAGCAGTTCTTC.

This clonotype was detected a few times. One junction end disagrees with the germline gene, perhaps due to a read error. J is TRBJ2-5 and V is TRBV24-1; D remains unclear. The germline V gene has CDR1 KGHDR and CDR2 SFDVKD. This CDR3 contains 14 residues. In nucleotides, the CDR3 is TGTGCCACCAGTGATTTCCAGTACCAAGGGACCCAGTACTTC. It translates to CATSDFQYQGTQYF.

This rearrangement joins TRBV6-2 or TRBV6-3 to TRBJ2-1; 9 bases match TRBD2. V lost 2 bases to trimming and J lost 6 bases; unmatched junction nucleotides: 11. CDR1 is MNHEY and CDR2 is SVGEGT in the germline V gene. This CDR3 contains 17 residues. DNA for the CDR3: TGTGCCAGCAGTTACGAGCCCCTAGCGGGGCTTGGCAATGAGCAGTTCTTC. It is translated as CASSYEPLAGLGNEQFF.

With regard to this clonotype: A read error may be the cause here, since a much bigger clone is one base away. The CDR3 DNA follows: TGTGCCAGCAGCCCGGGACTAGTCGGCTACAATGAGCAGTACTTC. This encodes CASSPGLVGYNEQYF. The chain recombines TRBV14 with TRBJ2-1, with 8 bases that match TRBD2. The J call could be wrong; TRBJ2-7 is a better fit for the DNA end. Germline V gene lookup returns CDR1 SGHDN and CDR2 FVKESK. This CDR3 has 15 residues.

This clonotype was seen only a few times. CDR3 in DNA: TGCGCCAGCAGCTTGGACCGGCAGGCTAGCACAGATACGCAGTATTTT. Protein product: CASSLDRQASTDTQYF. V is TRBV5-1 and J is TRBJ2-3, with D uncertain. The germline V and J ends were trimmed by 0 bases and 0 bases, with 11 bases remaining between them. CDR3 length: 16 residues. Per germline, CDR1 SGHRS and CDR2 YFSETQ.

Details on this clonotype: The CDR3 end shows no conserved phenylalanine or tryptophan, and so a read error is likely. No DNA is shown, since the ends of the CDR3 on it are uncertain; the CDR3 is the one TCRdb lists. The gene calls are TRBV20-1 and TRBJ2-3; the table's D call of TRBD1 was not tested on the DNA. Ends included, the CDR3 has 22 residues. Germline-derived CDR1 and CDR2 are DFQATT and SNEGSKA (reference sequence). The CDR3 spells CSASGRYNEQFFGPGTQIRSIL.